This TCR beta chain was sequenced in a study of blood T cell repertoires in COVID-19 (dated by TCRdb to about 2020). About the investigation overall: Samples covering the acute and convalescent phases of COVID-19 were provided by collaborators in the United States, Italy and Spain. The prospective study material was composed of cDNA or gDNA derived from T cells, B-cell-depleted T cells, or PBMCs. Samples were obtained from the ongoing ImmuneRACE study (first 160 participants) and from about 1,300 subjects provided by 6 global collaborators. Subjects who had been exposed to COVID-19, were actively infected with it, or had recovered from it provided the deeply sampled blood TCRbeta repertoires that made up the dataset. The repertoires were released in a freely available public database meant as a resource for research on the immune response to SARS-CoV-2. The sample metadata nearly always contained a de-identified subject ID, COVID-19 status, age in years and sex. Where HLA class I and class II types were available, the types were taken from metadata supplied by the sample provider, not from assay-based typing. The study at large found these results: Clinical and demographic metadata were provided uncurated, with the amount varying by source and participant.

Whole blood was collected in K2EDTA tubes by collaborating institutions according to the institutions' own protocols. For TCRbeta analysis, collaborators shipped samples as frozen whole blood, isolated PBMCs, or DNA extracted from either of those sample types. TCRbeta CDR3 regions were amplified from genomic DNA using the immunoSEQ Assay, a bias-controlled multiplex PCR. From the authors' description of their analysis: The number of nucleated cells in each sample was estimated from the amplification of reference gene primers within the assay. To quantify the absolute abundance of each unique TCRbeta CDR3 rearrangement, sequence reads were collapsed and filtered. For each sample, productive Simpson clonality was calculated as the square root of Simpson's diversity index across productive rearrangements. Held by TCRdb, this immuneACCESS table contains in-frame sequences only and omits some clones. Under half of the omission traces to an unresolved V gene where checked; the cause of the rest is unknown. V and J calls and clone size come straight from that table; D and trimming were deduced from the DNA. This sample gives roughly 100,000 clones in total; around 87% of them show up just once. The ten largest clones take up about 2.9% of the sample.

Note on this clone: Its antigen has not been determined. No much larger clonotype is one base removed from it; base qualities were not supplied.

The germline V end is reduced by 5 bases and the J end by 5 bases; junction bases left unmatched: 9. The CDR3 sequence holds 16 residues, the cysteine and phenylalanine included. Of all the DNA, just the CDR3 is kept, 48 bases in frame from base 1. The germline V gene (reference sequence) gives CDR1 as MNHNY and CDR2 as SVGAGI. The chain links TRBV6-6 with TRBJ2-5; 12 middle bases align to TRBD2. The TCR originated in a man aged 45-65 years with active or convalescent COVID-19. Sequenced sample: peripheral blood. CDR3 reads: CASSATLAGGRETQYF. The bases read TGTGCCAGCAGTGCAACGCTAGCGGGGGGGCGGGAGACCCAGTACTTC.